These 17 T cell receptor beta chains share one sample of origin, sequenced in a study of T cells in localized non-small cell lung cancer. The table came from immunoSEQ multiplex PCR; TCRdb's copy has only in-frame clones and leaves some out. The table lists 75,000 to 80,000 clones, approximately 90% of them singletons. Sample: peripheral blood, taken before any cancer treatment. These receptors were collected from a woman aged 35-70 years with stage I squamous cell lung carcinoma.

This chain connects TRBV18 to TRBJ1-5, with D unclear. The CDR3 has 16 residues. The V gene lost 3 bases and the J gene lost 1 base, with 13 bases spanning the gap. Germline V gene sequence: CDR1 KGHSH, CDR2 LQKENI. The CDR3 loop is CASSPGTRQSNQPQHF. CDR3 nucleotides: TGTGCCAGCTCACCGGGAACTCGCCAGAGCAATCAGCCCCAGCATTTT.

The rearrangement links TRBV9 to TRBJ1-6; D perhaps matches TRBD1 (6 bases). Germline lookup yields CDR1 SGDLS and CDR2 YYNGEE. The CDR3 spans 18 residues. Trimming removed 0 bases from V and 6 bases from J, with 19 bases in between. The CDR3 is CASSVEPQRGRINSPLHF. The CDR3 bases are TGTGCCAGCAGCGTAGAGCCCCAAAGGGGGAGAATTAATTCACCCCTCCACTTT.

The gene calls are TRBV6-1 and TRBJ1-2; D perhaps matches TRBD1 (5 bases). V was pared by 2 bases and J by 8 bases, with 12 bases between. The CDR3 runs 13 residues. CDR1 and CDR2 from the germline V gene are MNHNS and SASEGT. The CDR3 coding sequence is TGTGCCAGCAGTGAATCAGGGTGGGGAGGCTACACCTTC. It specifies CASSESGWGGYTF.

The chain recombines TRBV13 with TRBJ1-1, with 8 bases that match TRBD1. Trimming cost V 5 bases and J 1 base; bases outside gene matches: 6. From germline, CDR1 is PRHDT and CDR2 FYEKMQ (reference sequence). CDR3 size: 15 residues. The CDR3 region is CASSLWTGRNTEAFF. CDR3 coding DNA: TGTGCCAGCAGCCTCTGGACAGGGAGGAACACTGAAGCTTTCTTT.

In nucleotides, the CDR3 is TGTGCCAGCAGGGTCAGGGGGTGGGATGAGCAGTTCTTC. This codes for CASRVRGWDEQFF. The chain combines TRBV2 with TRBJ2-1; 7 nucleotides align to TRBD1. The CDR3 covers 13 residues. The V and J ends lost 6 bases and 8 bases, in that order; junction bases with no gene match: 7. Germline V gene sequence: CDR1 SNHLY, CDR2 FYNNEI.

This chain uses TRBV27 with TRBJ1-2; D not resolved. CDR1 is MNHEY, CDR2 SMNVEV, per germline (reference sequence). The germline V and J ends were trimmed by 6 bases and 0 bases, with 14 bases remaining between them. The CDR3 totals 15 residues. CDR3 residues: CASRQMGTANYGYTF. The CDR3, as DNA: TGTGCCAGCAGGCAGATGGGTACAGCTAACTATGGCTACACCTTC.

The chain combines TRBV9 with TRBJ2-3; 14 bases line up with TRBD2. The CDR3 runs 16 residues. Germline V gene data show CDR1 as SGDLS and CDR2 as YYNGEE. With V trimmed by 2 bases and J by 5 bases, 4 bases remained unmatched. The CDR3 region has the DNA TGTGCCAGCAGCGTGGAGGGACTAGCGGGGGAAGATACGCAGTATTTT. Its translation is CASSVEGLAGEDTQYF.

This chain uses TRBV5-6 with TRBJ1-2; 8 bases agree with TRBD1. Germline assignment: CDR1 SGHDT and CDR2 YYEEEE. The V gene end was trimmed by 2 bases and the J gene end by 0 bases; junction bases not matched to a gene: 3. The CDR3 covers 15 residues. The CDR3 DNA reads TGTGCCAGCAGCTTTGGGGACAGGCCTAACTATGGCTACACCTTC. The encoded protein is CASSFGDRPNYGYTF.

J is TRBJ1-6 and V is TRBV7-8, with D maybe TRBD1 (5 bases). The length of the CDR3 is 16 residues. CDR1 is SGHVS, CDR2 FQNEAQ, per germline. V lost 5 bases to trimming and J lost 4 bases, with 15 bases between them. This chain's CDR3 is CASSPMMAGYNSPLHF. DNA for the CDR3: TGTGCCAGCAGCCCAATGATGGCAGGGTATAATTCACCCCTCCACTTT.

This chain links TRBV7-2 with TRBJ1-1; the D gene is possibly TRBD1 (6 bases). The length of the CDR3 is 15 residues. The germline V and J ends were trimmed by 2 bases and 1 base, with 11 bases remaining between them. Germline CDR1 SGHTA, CDR2 FQGNSA. As DNA, the CDR3 is TGTGCCAGCAGCTTAACCCCGGGGGCGAACACTGAAGCTTTCTTT. Its protein is CASSLTPGANTEAFF. Based on the CDR3 plus reference TRBV7-2 and TRBJ1-1, the full variable domain is GAGVSQSPSNKVTEKGKDVELRCDPISGHTALYWYRQSLGQGLEFLIYFQGNSAPDKSGLPSDRFSAERTGGSVSTLTIQRTQQEDSAVYLCASSLTPGANTEAFFGQGTRLTVV.

V usage is TRBV6-1 and J usage is TRBJ1-4; weak D call: TRBD1 (5 bases). CDR3 length: 13 amino acids. The V end lost 8 bases, the J end lost 4 bases, and 11 bases lay between the germline ends. Germline assignment: CDR1 MNHNS and CDR2 SASEGT. The CDR3 loop reads CASSGTLNEKLFF. For the CDR3, the DNA is TGTGCCAGCTCCGGGACGCTTAATGAAAAACTGTTTTTT.

The V and J genes are TRBV18 and TRBJ2-1; 10 positions match TRBD2. This CDR3 has 14 residues. Germline V gene sequence: CDR1 KGHSH, CDR2 LQKENI. After removal of 2 bases from V and 7 bases from J, the junction contained 2 bases not matched to a gene. The CDR3 DNA reads TGTGCCAGCTCACCAAGCGGGGGGGTAAATGAGCAGTTCTTC. Its translation is CASSPSGGVNEQFF.

The chain couples TRBV2 to TRBJ2-1, with 12 nucleotides matching TRBD2. Unmatched junction bases numbered 4, after V lost 7 bases and J lost 9 bases. This CDR3 is built from 13 residues. Germline V gene data show CDR1 as SNHLY and CDR2 as FYNNEI. DNA of the CDR3: TGTGCCAGCATTCTAGCGGGGGGGAGTGAGCAGTTCTTC. This encodes CASILAGGSEQFF.

This clone was recorded a few times. V gene TRBV7-9 combines with J gene TRBJ1-4; 8 bases match TRBD1. The ends lost 4 bases at V and 5 bases at J; junction bases unmatched: 9. The CDR3 length is 16 residues. The germline gives CDR1 SEHNR, CDR2 FQNEAQ (reference sequence). CDR3 DNA: TGTGCCAGCAGCTCAGGACAGGGAATAAAGAATGAAAAACTGTTTTTT. This translates into CASSSGQGIKNEKLFF.

The chain is built from TRBV6-1 and TRBJ1-1, with D unresolved. Trimming stripped 5 bases from V and 1 base from J, with 8 bases between. Germline V CDR1 and CDR2: MNHNS, SASEGT. The CDR3 has 13 residues. CDR3 sequence (DNA): TGTGCCAGCAGTATCGACCCGAACACTGAAGCTTTCTTT. Protein: CASSIDPNTEAFF.

The chain employs TRBV7-9 and TRBJ1-1; the D gene is possibly TRBD1 (5 bases). This CDR3 comprises 15 residues. The germline CDR1 and CDR2 sequences are SEHNR and FQNEAQ (reference sequence). The germline V and J ends were trimmed by 4 bases and 0 bases, with 12 bases remaining between them. In DNA form, the CDR3 reads TGTGCCAGCAGCTCCCTGGGGGGAATGAACACTGAAGCTTTCTTT. Protein: CASSSLGGMNTEAFF.

The chain recombines TRBV4-2 with TRBJ2-1; TRBD2 aligns across 8 bases. Germline V gives CDR1 LGHNA, CDR2 YNFKEQ. Trimming took 3 bases from V and 8 from J; bases not matched to a gene: 9. This CDR3 is 15 amino acids long. CDR3 sequence: CASSQGAGALDEQFF. The CDR3 coding sequence is TGTGCCAGCAGCCAGGGAGCGGGGGCTCTGGATGAGCAGTTCTTC.